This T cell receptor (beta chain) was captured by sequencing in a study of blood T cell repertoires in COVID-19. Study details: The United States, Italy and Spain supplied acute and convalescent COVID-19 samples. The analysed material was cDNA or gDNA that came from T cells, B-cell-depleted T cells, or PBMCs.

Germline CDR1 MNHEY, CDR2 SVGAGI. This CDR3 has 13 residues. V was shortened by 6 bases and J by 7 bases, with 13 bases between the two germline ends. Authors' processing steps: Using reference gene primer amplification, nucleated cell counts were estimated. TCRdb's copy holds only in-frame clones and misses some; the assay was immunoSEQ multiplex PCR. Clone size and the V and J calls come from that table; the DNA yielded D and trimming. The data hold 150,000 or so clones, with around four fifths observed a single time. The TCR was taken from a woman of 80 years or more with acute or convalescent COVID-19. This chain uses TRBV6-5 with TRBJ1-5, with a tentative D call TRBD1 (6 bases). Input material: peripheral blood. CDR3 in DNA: TGTGCCAGCAGCAATAAAGGGGGACAGCCCCAGCATTTT. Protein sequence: CASSNKGGQPQHF.